What follows is one TCR beta chain and its context. Its antigen is unidentified. V was clipped by 5 bases and J by 4 bases, with 12 bases between them. Germline values: CDR1 SGHAT, CDR2 FQNNGV. The CDR3 is 13 amino acids. This record belongs to a study of shared clonotypes between healthy human individuals. About the research overall: Two women and a few men aged 18 to 49 served as donors.

Several immunoSEQ plates held equal portions of the genomic DNA taken from each subset. The assay was immunoSEQ multiplex PCR, and TCRdb's table has in-frame clones only and misses some. Among about 2.3 million clones listed, just over 90% were seen once. CD4+ cells yielded CD45RA+ naive and CD45RA-negative memory subsets. Findings of the study overall: Donor clonotype sharing was expected to depend on sequencing depth.

The V gene is TRBV11-2, the J gene TRBJ2-7; D is ambiguous. This receptor was taken from a man aged 18 to 29 in good health. Some clones in this sample may be carry-over from other donors' samples. Sequencing input: naive CD4+ T cells from PBMCs. Subset in this sample: CD45RA+ positively selected. The CDR3 nucleotides read TGTGCCAGCAGCCCCCCAGTGGGGTACGAGCAGTACTTC. The encoded protein is CASSPPVGYEQYF.